The sample holds many counts of the clone carrying this T cell receptor (beta chain). CDR1 SGHTA and CDR2 FQGNSA come from the germline V gene. The V gene end was trimmed by 8 bases and the J gene end by 6 bases; junction bases not matched to a gene: 8. CDR3 length: 14 amino acids. The sample is drawn from a study of neurological immune-mediated disorders. Maryland, USA blood bank volunteers served as healthy controls. It was from 2 million PBMCs stored at -80 C that the unsorted libraries were obtained. Each TCR transcript was tagged with a 10-nucleotide random UMI during 5'RACE. TCRdb itself ran the 5' RACE reads through MiXCR, one entry per CDR3 protein. The repertoire holds roughly 80,000 distinct CDR3 sequences, with 17% as singletons.

The chain employs TRBV7-2 and TRBJ2-1; 9 bases agree with TRBD1. The clonotype originates from a woman aged 40 to 50 in good health. The sequenced sample was PBMCs. Here the CDR3 reads CASPPDRGSNEQFF. The CDR3 DNA sequence: TGTGCCAGCCCCCCGGACAGGGGTTCCAATGAGCAGTTCTTC.